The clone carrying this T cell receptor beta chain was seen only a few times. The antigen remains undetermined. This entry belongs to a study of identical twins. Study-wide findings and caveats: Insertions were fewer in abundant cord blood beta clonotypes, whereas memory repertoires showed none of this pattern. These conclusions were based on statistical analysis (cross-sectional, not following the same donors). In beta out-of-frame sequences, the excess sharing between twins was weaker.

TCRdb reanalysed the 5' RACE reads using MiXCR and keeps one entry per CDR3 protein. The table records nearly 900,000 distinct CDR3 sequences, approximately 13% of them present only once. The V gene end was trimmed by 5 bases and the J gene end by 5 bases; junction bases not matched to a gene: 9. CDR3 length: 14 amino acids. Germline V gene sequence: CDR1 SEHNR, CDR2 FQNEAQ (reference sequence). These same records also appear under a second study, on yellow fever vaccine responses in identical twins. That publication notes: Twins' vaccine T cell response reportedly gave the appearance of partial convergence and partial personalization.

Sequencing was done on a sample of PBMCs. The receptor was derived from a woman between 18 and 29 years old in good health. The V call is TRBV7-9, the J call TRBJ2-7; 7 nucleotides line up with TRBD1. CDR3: CASSAGTVNDEQYF. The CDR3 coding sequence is TGTGCCAGCAGCGCAGGGACAGTAAATGACGAGCAGTACTTC.